The clone carrying this T cell receptor beta chain was recorded once. The data belong to a study of blood T cell repertoires in COVID-19. Germline V lookup: CDR1 SGHTA, CDR2 FQGNSA. Germline trimming cut 11 bases from V and 0 bases from J; bases unmatched to any gene: 6. The length of the CDR3 is 14 residues. Data came from immunoSEQ multiplex PCR; TCRdb stores just in-frame clones and leaves some out. The table has over 40,000 clones, 85% to 90% seen once. The receptor was isolated from a man of 80 years or more with active COVID-19. The chain carries TRBV7-2 and TRBJ2-1; the match to TRBD2 covers 8 bases. The sequencing sample was made of peripheral blood. CDR3 region: CASRSGSSYNEQFF. CDR3 coding DNA: TGTGCCTCAAGGAGCGGGAGCTCCTACAATGAGCAGTTCTTC.